This is a list of T cell receptor beta chains from one sample in a study of identifying expanded T cells in peripheral blood. Some clones are missing from TCRdb's copy, which holds only in-frame ones; the method was immunoSEQ multiplex PCR. The sample lists about 82,000 clones; around 90% were seen once. Sequenced sample: blood. These receptors originate from a person aged 18-70 years in good health. CDR3s include the opening cysteine and the closing phenylalanine or tryptophan. The order of the fields is CDR3 DNA, CDR3 protein, V gene, J gene, clone size, D gene. The D gene is left open where the match is weak. Not every row has a clone size; where given, it reads once, few, many or a size class.

DNA: TGTGCCAGTAGTCTCCGTCCAGGGGGCTATGGCTACACCTTC
CDR3: CASSLRPGGYGYTF
V: TRBV19
J: TRBJ1-2
size: few
D: TRBD1

DNA: TGTGCCAGCAGTGAAACTGCGACAGTTGAAGCTTTCTTT
CDR3: CASSETATVEAFF
V: TRBV6-1
J: TRBJ1-1
size: NA
D: NA

DNA: TGTGCCAGTAGCCCGGACAGGGGCATGAACACTGAAGCTTTCTTT
CDR3: CASSPDRGMNTEAFF
V: TRBV19
J: TRBJ1-1
size: NA
D: TRBD1

DNA: TGTGCCAGCAGCTTGGGGCAAGATCAGCCCCAGCATTTT
CDR3: CASSLGQDQPQHF
V: TRBV7-2
J: TRBJ1-5
size: NA
D: NA

DNA: TGTGCCAGCAGCCCTGGGTTCCATCAGCCCCAGCATTTT
CDR3: CASSPGFHQPQHF
V: TRBV7-9
J: TRBJ1-5
size: NA
D: NA

DNA: TGTGCCAGCAGCCTATATGAGGACAGGGGGCATATTGGCAATCAGCCCCAGCATTTT
CDR3: CASSLYEDRGHIGNQPQHF
V: TRBV5-4
J: TRBJ1-5
size: NA
D: TRBD1

DNA: TGTGCCTCTCCGGGACAGACGAACACTGAAGCTTTCTTT
CDR3: CASPGQTNTEAFF
V: TRBV30
J: TRBJ1-1
size: NA
D: TRBD1

DNA: TGTGCCAGCAGTTACTTAGGCAATGAGCAGTTCTTC
CDR3: CASSYLGNEQFF
V: TRBV6-5
J: TRBJ2-1
size: NA
D: NA

DNA: TGTGCCAGTAGTCAGAAACGGGGGCTCACAGATACGCAGTATTTT
CDR3: CASSQKRGLTDTQYF
V: TRBV19
J: TRBJ2-3
size: NA
D: NA

DNA: TGTGCCATCAATAAGGGACAGGGGTCCACCGGGGAGCTGTTTTTT
CDR3: CAINKGQGSTGELFF
V: TRBV10-3
J: TRBJ2-2
size: NA
D: TRBD1

DNA: TGTGCCAGCAGTGACAGGCCTAGCGGGGGGTATATTGAGCAGTTCTTC
CDR3: CASSDRPSGGYIEQFF
V: TRBV6-4
J: TRBJ2-1
size: NA
D: TRBD2

DNA: TGTGCCAGCAGTGAACTACGACCCGGAACCACCACAGATACGCAGTATTTT
CDR3: CASSELRPGTTTDTQYF
V: TRBV2
J: TRBJ2-3
size: NA
D: NA

DNA: TGTGCCAGTAGTATAGATTCAGGGAGATACAATGAGCAGTTCTTC
CDR3: CASSIDSGRYNEQFF
V: TRBV19
J: TRBJ2-1
size: NA
D: NA

DNA: TGTGCCAGCAGAAGACAGGGGCGGGACACTGAAGCTTTCTTT
CDR3: CASRRQGRDTEAFF
V: TRBV2
J: TRBJ1-1
size: NA
D: TRBD1

DNA: TGTGCCAGTAGTACCGGATGGGTTGGAGATACGCAGTATTTT
CDR3: CASSTGWVGDTQYF
V: TRBV19
J: TRBJ2-3
size: NA
D: NA

DNA: TGTGCCAGCAGTGAGGGTAGCAGCACAGATACGCAGTATTTT
CDR3: CASSEGSSTDTQYF
V: TRBV6-4
J: TRBJ2-3
size: NA
D: NA

DNA: TGTGCCAGCAGGAGCCTAGGGACAGGGGCCTACGAGCAGTACTTC
CDR3: CASRSLGTGAYEQYF
V: TRBV28
J: TRBJ2-7
size: NA
D: TRBD1

DNA: TGTGCCTGGAGTTCGAGGGGGGGGGCACGGAATTCACCCCTCCACTTT
CDR3: CAWSSRGGARNSPLHF
V: TRBV30
J: TRBJ1-6
size: NA
D: NA

DNA: TGTGCTAGTGGGGGGGACGGGAAGAGGACTGAAGCTTTCTTT
CDR3: CASGGDGKRTEAFF
V: TRBV12-5
J: TRBJ1-1
size: NA
D: NA

DNA: TGTGCCAGCAGTTCCGCCTATCAGCCCCAGCATTTT
CDR3: CASSSAYQPQHF
V: TRBV6-5
J: TRBJ1-5
size: NA
D: NA

DNA: TGTGCCAGCAGAAGAGGCCGCCCGGGACAGGGGGCGAACGAGCAGTACTTC
CDR3: CASRRGRPGQGANEQYF
V: TRBV2
J: TRBJ2-7
size: NA
D: TRBD1

DNA: TGTGCCAGCAGTCCACAGGGGAACAGGGTCGGGGAGCTGTTTTTT
CDR3: CASSPQGNRVGELFF
V: TRBV2
J: TRBJ2-2
size: NA
D: TRBD1

DNA: TGTGCCAGCAGTGAAAGCGTTTCACCCCTCCACTTT
CDR3: CASSESVSPLHF
V: TRBV2
J: TRBJ1-6
size: NA
D: NA

DNA: TGTGCCAGCAGTCCTCGCCACACAGATACGCAGTATTTT
CDR3: CASSPRHTDTQYF
V: TRBV27
J: TRBJ2-3
size: NA
D: NA

DNA: TGTGCTAGTGGTTTGATCACTGAAGCTTTCTTT
CDR3: CASGLITEAFF
V: TRBV12-5
J: TRBJ1-1
size: few
D: NA

DNA: TGTGCCTGGAGCCGCGGGGACAGCCAAGAGACCCAGTACTTC
CDR3: CAWSRGDSQETQYF
V: TRBV30
J: TRBJ2-5
size: NA
D: NA

DNA: TGTGCCATCAGGAATTCCGGGACAGGGATTGGAAACACCATATATTTT
CDR3: CAIRNSGTGIGNTIYF
V: TRBV10-3
J: TRBJ1-3
size: NA
D: TRBD1

DNA: TGTGCCAGCAGCTTGCGCGCACAGGGGCGCGAGCAGTACTTC
CDR3: CASSLRAQGREQYF
V: TRBV5-4
J: TRBJ2-7
size: NA
D: TRBD1

DNA: TGTGCCAGCAGCCAAGATGGGATCCGGGACAGGGCGGTAGAGCAGTTCTTC
CDR3: CASSQDGIRDRAVEQFF
V: TRBV14
J: TRBJ2-1
size: NA
D: TRBD1

DNA: TGTGCCAGCAGCTTAAGGTACAGTCCTGAGCAGTTCTTC
CDR3: CASSLRYSPEQFF
V: TRBV7-3
J: TRBJ2-1
size: NA
D: NA

DNA: TGCGCCAGCAGTGCCGCGGGGGTTTTGAACACTGAAGCTTTCTTT
CDR3: CASSAAGVLNTEAFF
V: TRBV10-1
J: TRBJ1-1
size: NA
D: NA

DNA: TGTGCTAGTGGTTTGGCAACGATCGGGGGGCCCCAGCATTTT
CDR3: CASGLATIGGPQHF
V: TRBV12-5
J: TRBJ1-5
size: NA
D: NA

DNA: TGTGCCAGCAGTTTGAACAGGGTGAACACTGAAGCTTTCTTT
CDR3: CASSLNRVNTEAFF
V: TRBV27
J: TRBJ1-1
size: NA
D: NA

DNA: TGTGCCAGCAGTTTTAGCGGGAGGTCGTACGAGCAGTACTTC
CDR3: CASSFSGRSYEQYF
V: TRBV27
J: TRBJ2-7
size: NA
D: TRBD2

DNA: TGCGCCAGCAGCCAAGCCTTGGGGAGCACTGAAGCTTTCTTT
CDR3: CASSQALGSTEAFF
V: TRBV4-1
J: TRBJ1-1
size: NA
D: NA

DNA: TGTGCCAGCAGCGACGGAGACCTACCCGGTGTGCAGTACTTC
CDR3: CASSDGDLPGVQYF
V: TRBV7-9
J: TRBJ2-7
size: once
D: NA

DNA: TGCGCCAGCAGCCGCCTCGTGAGGGAGGATGGCACAGATACGCAGTATTTT
CDR3: CASSRLVREDGTDTQYF
V: TRBV5-1
J: TRBJ2-3
size: NA
D: NA

DNA: TGCGCCAGCAGCCAAAGGGATGCGGGGGGCACAGATACGCAGTATTTT
CDR3: CASSQRDAGGTDTQYF
V: TRBV4-1
J: TRBJ2-3
size: NA
D: TRBD2

DNA: TGTGCCAGTAGTATCCAGCTCCTCAATGAGCAGTTCTTC
CDR3: CASSIQLLNEQFF
V: TRBV19
J: TRBJ2-1
size: NA
D: NA

DNA: TGCGCCAGCATGGGCCAACCGGACCTTAACTATGGCTACACCTTC
CDR3: CASMGQPDLNYGYTF
V: TRBV5-1
J: TRBJ1-2
size: NA
D: NA

DNA: TGCGCCAGCAGCCCCCTTCTGAAGACAGGGAGGGACACTGAAGCTTTCTTT
CDR3: CASSPLLKTGRDTEAFF
V: TRBV4-1
J: TRBJ1-1
size: NA
D: TRBD1

DNA: TGTGCCAGCAGCTTGGTGGGAACCGGGGAGCTGTTTTTT
CDR3: CASSLVGTGELFF
V: TRBV5-4
J: TRBJ2-2
size: NA
D: NA

DNA: TGTGCCAGCAAAGGGACAGGGGTTGGAGGCACTGAAGCTTTCTTT
CDR3: CASKGTGVGGTEAFF
V: TRBV2
J: TRBJ1-1
size: NA
D: TRBD1

DNA: TGCGCCAGCAGCCCACTCGACAGGGTGGGTTCACCCCTCCACTTT
CDR3: CASSPLDRVGSPLHF
V: TRBV5-1
J: TRBJ1-6
size: NA
D: TRBD1

DNA: TGCGCCAGCAGCCCTACAGGGAGGACTGAAGCTTTCTTT
CDR3: CASSPTGRTEAFF
V: TRBV5-1
J: TRBJ1-1
size: NA
D: NA

DNA: TGTGCCAGCAGTTACTCGAGCGGGGGAGAGGTCAATGAGCAGTTCTTC
CDR3: CASSYSSGGEVNEQFF
V: TRBV6-5
J: TRBJ2-1
size: once
D: TRBD2

DNA: TGTGCCAGTAGTATAACGACAGCCAGCTCCTACGAGCAGTACTTC
CDR3: CASSITTASSYEQYF
V: TRBV19
J: TRBJ2-7
size: few
D: NA

DNA: TGTGCCAGCCGGACGCTTAGACTCGGCTACACCTTC
CDR3: CASRTLRLGYTF
V: TRBV5-6
J: TRBJ1-2
size: NA
D: NA

DNA: TGTGCCAGCAGCTTGGGAACTAGCGGCAGGAGGGATACGCAGTATTTT
CDR3: CASSLGTSGRRDTQYF
V: TRBV5-8
J: TRBJ2-3
size: NA
D: TRBD2

DNA: TGTGCCAGCAGTCCGGGACAGGGGGCTAGCAATGAGCAGTTCTTC
CDR3: CASSPGQGASNEQFF
V: TRBV9
J: TRBJ2-1
size: NA
D: TRBD1

DNA: TGTGCCAGCAGCCGAACACCGAATAGCAATCAGCCCCAGCATTTT
CDR3: CASSRTPNSNQPQHF
V: TRBV7-2
J: TRBJ1-5
size: NA
D: NA

DNA: TGTGCCAGCAGTTACTCGAGGAACACTGAAGCTTTCTTT
CDR3: CASSYSRNTEAFF
V: TRBV6-5
J: TRBJ1-1
size: NA
D: NA

DNA: TGTGCCAGCAGTGACAACGGGGGGAATGAGCAGTTCTTC
CDR3: CASSDNGGNEQFF
V: TRBV6-1
J: TRBJ2-1
size: NA
D: TRBD2

DNA: TGTGCCTGGAGTGTAGGGGGAGGCAATCAGCCCCAGCATTTT
CDR3: CAWSVGGGNQPQHF
V: TRBV30
J: TRBJ1-5
size: NA
D: NA